This T cell receptor beta chain was recovered during a study of shared clonotypes between healthy human individuals. Assay used: immunoSEQ multiplex PCR; TCRdb lists only in-frame clones, some missing. The table records around 350,000 clones, less than 75% of them present only once. There are many counts of this clone. Its antigen is unidentified. V was pared by 5 bases and J by 1 base, with 12 bases between. Germline V gene lookup returns CDR1 SGHAT and CDR2 FQNNGV. The CDR3 covers 15 residues. Findings and limits, study-wide: Approximately 4.6% of naive CD4 clonotypes were common to a few donors.

The authors divided CD4+ cells into CD45RA+ naive and CD45RA-negative memory subsets. The chain combines TRBV11-2 with TRBJ2-4, with D unclear. The receptor comes from a man between 25 and 39 years old in good health. The sequenced sample consisted of memory CD4+ T cells sorted from blood. Subset noted: CD45RA-negative fraction. The CDR3 protein is CASSPAVGAKNIQYF. The CDR3 DNA is TGTGCCAGCAGCCCGGCAGTGGGGGCCAAAAACATTCAGTACTTC.